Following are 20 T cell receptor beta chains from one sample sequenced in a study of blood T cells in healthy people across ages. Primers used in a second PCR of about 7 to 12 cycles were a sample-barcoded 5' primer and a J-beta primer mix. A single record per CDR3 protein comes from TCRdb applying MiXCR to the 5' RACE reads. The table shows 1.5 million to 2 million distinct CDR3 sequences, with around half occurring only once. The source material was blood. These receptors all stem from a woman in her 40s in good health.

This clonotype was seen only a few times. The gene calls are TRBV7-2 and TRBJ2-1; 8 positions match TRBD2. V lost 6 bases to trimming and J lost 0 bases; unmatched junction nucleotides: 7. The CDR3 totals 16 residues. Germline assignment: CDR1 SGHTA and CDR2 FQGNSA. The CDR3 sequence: CASRSSGSSSYNEQFF. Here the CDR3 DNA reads TGTGCCAGCAGATCTAGCGGGTCGAGCTCCTACAATGAGCAGTTCTTC. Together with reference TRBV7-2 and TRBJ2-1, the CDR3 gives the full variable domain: GAGVSQSPSNKVTEKGKDVELRCDPISGHTALYWYRQSLGQGLEFLIYFQGNSAPDKSGLPSDRFSAERTGGSVSTLTIQRTQQEDSAVYLCASRSSGSSSYNEQFFGPGTRLTVL.

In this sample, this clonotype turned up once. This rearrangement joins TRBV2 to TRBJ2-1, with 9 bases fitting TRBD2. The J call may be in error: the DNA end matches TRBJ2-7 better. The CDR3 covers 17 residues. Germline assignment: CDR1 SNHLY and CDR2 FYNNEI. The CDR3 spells CASSESLAGLRYNEQYF. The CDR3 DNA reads TGTGCCAGCAGTGAGTCTCTAGCGGGGCTTCGATACAATGAGCAGTACTTC.

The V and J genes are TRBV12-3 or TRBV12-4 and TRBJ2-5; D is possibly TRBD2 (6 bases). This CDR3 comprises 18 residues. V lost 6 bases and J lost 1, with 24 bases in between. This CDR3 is CASRSNFELTSFQETQYF. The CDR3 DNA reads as TGTGCCAGCAGGTCAAATTTCGAGCTTACTAGCTTCCAAGAGACCCAGTACTTC.

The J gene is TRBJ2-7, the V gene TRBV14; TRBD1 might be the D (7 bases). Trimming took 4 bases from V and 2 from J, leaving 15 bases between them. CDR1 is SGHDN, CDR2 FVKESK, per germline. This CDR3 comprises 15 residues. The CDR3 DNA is TGTGCCAGCAGCCTCGCGGGGACAGCTCCCTACGAGCAGTACTTC. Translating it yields CASSLAGTAPYEQYF.

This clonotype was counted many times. The CDR3 DNA reads as TGTGCCACCAGCACCGTGCAGGCCCACAATGAGCAGTTCTTC. This translates into CATSTVQAHNEQFF. V usage is TRBV15 and J usage is TRBJ2-1, with D unclear. Trimming stripped 4 bases from V and 5 bases from J, with 12 bases between. The CDR3 spans 14 residues. Per germline, CDR1 LNHNV and CDR2 YYDKDF (reference sequence).

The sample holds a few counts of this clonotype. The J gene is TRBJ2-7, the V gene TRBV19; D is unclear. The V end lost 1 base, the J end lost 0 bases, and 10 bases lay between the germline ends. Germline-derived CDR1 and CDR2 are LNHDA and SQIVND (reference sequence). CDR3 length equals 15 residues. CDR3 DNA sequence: TGTGCCAGTAGTATAGGGGCAGCAAGCTCCTACGAGCAGTACTTC. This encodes CASSIGAASSYEQYF. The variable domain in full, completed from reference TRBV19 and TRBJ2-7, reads DGGITQSPKYLFRKEGQNVTLSCEQNLNHDAMYWYRQDPGQGLRLIYYSQIVNDFQKGDIAEGYSVSREKKESFPLTVTSAQKNPTAFYLCASSIGAASSYEQYFGPGTRLTVT.

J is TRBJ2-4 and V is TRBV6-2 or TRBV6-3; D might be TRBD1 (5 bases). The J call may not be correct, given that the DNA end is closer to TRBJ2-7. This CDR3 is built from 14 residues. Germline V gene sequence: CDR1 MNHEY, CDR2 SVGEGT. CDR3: CASSTTPGSPEQYF. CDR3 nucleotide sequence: TGTGCCAGCAGCACTACCCCAGGGTCTCCCGAGCAGTACTTC.

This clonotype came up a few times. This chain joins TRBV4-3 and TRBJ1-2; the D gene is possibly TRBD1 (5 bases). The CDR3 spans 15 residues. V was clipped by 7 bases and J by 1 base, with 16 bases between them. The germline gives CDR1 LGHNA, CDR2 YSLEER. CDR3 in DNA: TGCGCCAGCACCAACATTGGGGGGGGTAACTATGGCTACACCTTC. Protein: CASTNIGGGNYGYTF.

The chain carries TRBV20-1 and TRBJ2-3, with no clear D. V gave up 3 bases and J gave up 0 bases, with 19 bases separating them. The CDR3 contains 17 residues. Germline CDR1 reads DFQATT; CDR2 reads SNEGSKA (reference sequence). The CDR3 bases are TGCAGTGCTAGGACCGGTTCTGGCCGATCCAGCACAGATACGCAGTATTTT. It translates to CSARTGSGRSSTDTQYF.

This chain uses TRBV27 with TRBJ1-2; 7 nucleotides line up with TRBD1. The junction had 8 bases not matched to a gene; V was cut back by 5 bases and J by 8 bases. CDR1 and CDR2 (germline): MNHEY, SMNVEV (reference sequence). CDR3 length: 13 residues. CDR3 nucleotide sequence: TGTGCCAGCAGTGAACAGGGGAACGAGGGCTACACCTTC. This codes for CASSEQGNEGYTF.

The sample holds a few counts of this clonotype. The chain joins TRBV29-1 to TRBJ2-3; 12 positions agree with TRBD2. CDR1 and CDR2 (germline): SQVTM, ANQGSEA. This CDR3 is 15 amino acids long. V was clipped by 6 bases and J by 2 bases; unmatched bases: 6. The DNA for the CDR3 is TGCAGCGTCGGAACTAGCGGGGGGATCACAGATACGCAGTATTTT. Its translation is CSVGTSGGITDTQYF.

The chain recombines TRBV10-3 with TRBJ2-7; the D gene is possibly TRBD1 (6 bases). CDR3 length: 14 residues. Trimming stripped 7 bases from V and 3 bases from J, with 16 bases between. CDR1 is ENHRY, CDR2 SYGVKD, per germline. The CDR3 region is CAITSDRYYYEQYF. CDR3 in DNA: TGTGCCATCACCTCCGACAGGTACTACTACGAGCAGTACTTC.

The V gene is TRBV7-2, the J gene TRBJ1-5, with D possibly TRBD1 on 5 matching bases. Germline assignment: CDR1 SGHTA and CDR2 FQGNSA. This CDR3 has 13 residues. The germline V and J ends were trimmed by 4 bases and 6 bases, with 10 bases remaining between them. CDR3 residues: CASSSGTTQPQHF. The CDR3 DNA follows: TGTGCCAGCAGCTCCGGGACGACTCAGCCCCAGCATTTT.

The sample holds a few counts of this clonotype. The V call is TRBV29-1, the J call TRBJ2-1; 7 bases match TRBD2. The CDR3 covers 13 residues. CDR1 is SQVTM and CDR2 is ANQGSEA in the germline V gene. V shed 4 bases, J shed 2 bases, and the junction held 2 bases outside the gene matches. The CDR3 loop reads CSVAGTTYNEQFF. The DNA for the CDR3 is TGCAGCGTTGCCGGGACTACCTACAATGAGCAGTTCTTC.

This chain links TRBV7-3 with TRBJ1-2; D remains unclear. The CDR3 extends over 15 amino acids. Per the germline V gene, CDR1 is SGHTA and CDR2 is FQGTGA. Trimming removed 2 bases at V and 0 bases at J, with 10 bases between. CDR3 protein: CASSLESEANYGYTF. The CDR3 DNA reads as TGTGCCAGCAGCTTAGAGTCGGAAGCTAACTATGGCTACACCTTC.

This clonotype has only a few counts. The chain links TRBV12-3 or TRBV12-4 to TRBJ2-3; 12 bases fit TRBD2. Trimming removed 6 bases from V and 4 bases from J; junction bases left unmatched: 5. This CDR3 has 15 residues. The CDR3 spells CASSAASGGADTQYF. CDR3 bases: TGTGCCAGCAGCGCGGCTAGCGGGGGGGCAGATACGCAGTATTTT.

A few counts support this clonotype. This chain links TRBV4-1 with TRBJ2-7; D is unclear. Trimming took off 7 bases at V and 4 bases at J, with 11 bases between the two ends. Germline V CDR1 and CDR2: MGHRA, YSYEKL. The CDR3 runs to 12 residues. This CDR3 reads CASKGLGYEQYF. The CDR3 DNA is TGCGCCAGCAAGGGTTTGGGTTACGAGCAGTACTTC.

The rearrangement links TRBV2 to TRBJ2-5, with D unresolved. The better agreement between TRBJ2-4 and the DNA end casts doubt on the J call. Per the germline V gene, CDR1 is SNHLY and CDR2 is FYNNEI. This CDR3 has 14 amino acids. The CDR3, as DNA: TGTGCCAGCAGTCCAGGAATGGTCAAAAACATTCAGTACTTC. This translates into CASSPGMVKNIQYF.

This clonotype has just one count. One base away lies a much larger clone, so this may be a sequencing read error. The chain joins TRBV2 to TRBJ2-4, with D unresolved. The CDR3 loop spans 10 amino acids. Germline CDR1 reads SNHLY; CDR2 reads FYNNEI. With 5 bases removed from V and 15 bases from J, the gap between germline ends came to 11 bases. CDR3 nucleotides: TGTGCCAGCAGTAACTACGAGCGGTACTTC. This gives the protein CASSNYERYF. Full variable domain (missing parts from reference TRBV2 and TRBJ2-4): EPEVTQTPSHQVTQMGQEVILRCVPISNHLYFYWYRQILGQKVEFLVSFYNNEISEKSEIFDDQFSVERPDGSNFTLKIRSTKLEDSAMYFCASSNYERYFGAGTRLSVL.

CDR3 in amino acids: CASNPRTSGQGGAFF. CDR3 bases: TGTGCCAGCAACCCCCGAACTTCGGGACAGGGAGGAGCTTTCTTT. V and J are TRBV6-2 or TRBV6-3 and TRBJ1-1, with 9 nucleotides matching TRBD1. The CDR3 totals 15 residues. Per the germline V gene, CDR1 is MNHEY and CDR2 is SVGEGT. The V gene end was trimmed by 7 bases and the J gene end by 10 bases; junction bases not matched to a gene: 16.